The 30 T cell receptor beta chains below come from one sample, sequenced in a study of post-analysis software for immune sequencing data. Notes on the study in general: Included in a set of about 5 TRBV segments more frequent in patients than controls were TRBV5-6, TRBV5-1 and TRBV20-1.

Libraries were made from TCR beta cDNA, and they carried unique molecular identifiers. From the PCR reads, TCRdb called clonotypes with MiXCR, one entry per CDR3 protein. The sample carries 350,000 to 450,000 distinct CDR3 sequences, 30% to 45% recorded once. These receptors' targets are unknown. Sequencing was done on a sample of blood. Every receptor here comes from a girl under 18 with multiple sclerosis.

This clonotype was counted between two and nine times. The gene calls are TRBV12-3 or TRBV12-4 and TRBJ2-3, with TRBD2 identical over 8 bases. Losses at the gene ends were 4 bases for V and 6 bases for J; bases not matched to a gene: 9. The CDR3 totals 15 residues. The CDR3: CASSSRTSPGDTQYF. CDR3 DNA sequence: TGTGCCAGCAGTTCCCGGACTAGCCCCGGGGATACGCAGTATTTT.

This chain connects TRBV18 to TRBJ1-1; D not resolved. The ends were cut back, 2 bases at V and 0 bases at J, with 7 bases in the middle. The CDR3 is 14 amino acids. The germline V gene encodes CDR1 KGHSH and CDR2 LQKENI. The CDR3 reads CASSPKVLNTEAFF. As DNA, the CDR3 is TGTGCCAGCTCACCAAAGGTTTTGAACACTGAAGCTTTCTTT.

This clonotype was seen only a few times. The chain has TRBV25-1 and TRBJ2-7; D uncertain. The CDR3 sequence is 13 residues long. The germline CDR1 and CDR2 sequences are MGHDK and SYGVNS. V gave up 2 bases and J gave up 2 bases, with 7 bases separating them. The CDR3 sequence is CASSEEGPYEQYF. In DNA form, the CDR3 reads TGTGCCAGCAGTGAAGAAGGCCCCTACGAGCAGTACTTC.

The V and J genes are TRBV11-2 and TRBJ2-1, with 15 bases that match TRBD2. Germline lookup yields CDR1 SGHAT and CDR2 FQNNGV. The CDR3 totals 14 residues. Trimming at V came to 8 bases and at J to 8 bases, leaving 4 bases not matched to a gene. For the CDR3, the DNA is TGTGCCAGCGGCCGGACTAGCGGGGGGGATGAGCAGTTCTTC. Its translation is CASGRTSGGDEQFF.

There are many counts of this clonotype. The rearrangement uses TRBV29-1 and TRBJ2-7; D uncertain. Germline values: CDR1 SQVTM, CDR2 ANQGSEA. The CDR3 is 13 residues long. In nucleotides, the CDR3 is TGCTCTATACAAGTTTTGCCGAACTACGAGCAGTACTTC. This encodes CSIQVLPNYEQYF.

This clonotype has just a few counts. The V and J genes are TRBV7-3 and TRBJ2-3; 7 nucleotides align to TRBD2. CDR1 is SGHTA and CDR2 is FQGTGA in the germline V gene. This CDR3 is built from 16 residues. Trimming at V came to 3 bases and at J to 4 bases, leaving 10 bases not matched to a gene. CDR3 nucleotides: TGTGCCAGCAGCTTTAACGGGAGGCTTGGTTCAGATACGCAGTATTTT. This translates into CASSFNGRLGSDTQYF.

The rearrangement links TRBV6-2 or TRBV6-3 to TRBJ2-1; possibly TRBD2 for D (5 bases). The CDR3 contains 16 residues. V was trimmed by 6 bases and J by 5 bases, leaving 20 bases between them. In germline, CDR1 is MNHEY, CDR2 SVGEGT. The CDR3 nucleotides are TGTGCCAGCAGACCTCTCTTGGTAGTCGGGAACAATGAGCAGTTCTTC. This gives the protein CASRPLLVVGNNEQFF.

The rearrangement links TRBV20-1 to TRBJ2-1, with D unresolved. The CDR3 spans 11 residues. V was shortened by 2 bases and J by 13 bases, with 12 bases between the two germline ends. Germline CDR1 DFQATT, CDR2 SNEGSKA (reference sequence). The CDR3 region is CSARPLETQFF. The CDR3 DNA reads TGCAGTGCTAGACCTCTAGAGACCCAGTTCTTC.

This chain links TRBV20-1 with TRBJ2-1, with D hard to call. V shed 3 bases and J shed 3 bases, with 9 bases lying between them. The CDR3 has 13 residues. The germline V gene has CDR1 DFQATT and CDR2 SNEGSKA (reference sequence). In DNA form, the CDR3 reads TGCAGTGCTAGGTCATGGGACTACAATGAGCAGTTCTTC. This gives the protein CSARSWDYNEQFF.

The chain combines TRBV5-1 with TRBJ2-1; D perhaps matches TRBD2 (6 bases). V gave up 5 bases and J gave up 5 bases, with 26 bases separating them. The V gene's germline CDR1 is SGHRS and CDR2 YFSETQ. There are 18 residues in the CDR3. Written as DNA, the CDR3 is TGCGCCAGCAGAAGCTATGATGTTAGTGGCGGGGAGAACAATGAGCAGTTCTTC. Translation: CASRSYDVSGGENNEQFF.

The chain links TRBV2 to TRBJ1-5; 10 nucleotides match TRBD1. The length of the CDR3 is 14 residues. Per germline, CDR1 SNHLY and CDR2 FYNNEI. V shed 7 bases, J shed 6 bases, and the junction held 6 bases outside the gene matches. In DNA form, the CDR3 reads TGTGCCAGCATAGGACAGGGGGGAGTTCAGCCCCAGCATTTT. Translation: CASIGQGGVQPQHF.

J is TRBJ1-2 and V is TRBV6-6; tentatively, D is TRBD1 (5 bases). The germline CDR1 and CDR2 sequences are MNHNY and SVGAGI (reference sequence). V lost 6 bases, J lost 1 base, and 18 bases lay in between. The CDR3 contains 16 residues. The DNA for the CDR3 is TGTGCCAGCAGCTACCCCGGGGCAGGGCTTAACTATGGCTACACCTTC. This codes for CASSYPGAGLNYGYTF.

This clonotype has at least ten counts. The V and J genes are TRBV12-3 or TRBV12-4 and TRBJ1-2; a weak D match, TRBD1 (5 bases). The CDR3 has 15 residues. The ends were cut back, 3 bases at V and 2 bases at J, with 13 bases in the middle. The CDR3 sequence is CASSFRDESNYGYTF. In DNA, the CDR3 is TGTGCCAGCAGTTTCCGGGACGAGAGCAACTATGGCTACACCTTC.

The J gene is TRBJ2-5, the V gene TRBV27, with 9 bases aligning to TRBD2. The J call is uncertain, as TRBJ2-7 better fits the DNA end. The CDR3 is made up of 17 amino acids. In germline, CDR1 is MNHEY, CDR2 SMNVEV (reference sequence). The CDR3 loop reads CASSLWGASSGDDEQYF. CDR3 DNA sequence: TGTGCCAGCAGTTTATGGGGGGCGTCTAGCGGGGACGACGAGCAGTACTTC.

The V and J genes are TRBV6-5 and TRBJ2-2; D is uncertain. The V gene's germline CDR1 is MNHEY and CDR2 SVGAGI. Between the trimmed V and J ends, which lost 0 bases and 4 bases, there was a span of 15 bases. The CDR3 covers 17 residues. CDR3 region: CASSYSVYRKVTGELFF. CDR3 bases: TGTGCCAGCAGTTACTCGGTTTACCGTAAGGTCACCGGGGAGCTGTTTTTT.

The chain combines TRBV6-6 with TRBJ1-1; no firm D call. Trimming pared 4 bases from V and 1 base from J, leaving 7 bases between. The CDR3 consists of 13 residues. Germline CDR1 MNHNY, CDR2 SVGAGI (reference sequence). For the CDR3, the DNA is TGTGCCAGCAGTTCCCTGAGGAACACTGAAGCTTTCTTT. This translates into CASSSLRNTEAFF.

In this sample, this clonotype turned up a few times. A much larger clone lies a single base off, so this may be a read error. This chain connects TRBV14 to TRBJ2-7, with D perhaps being TRBD1 or TRBD2 (6 bases each). Trimming pared 3 bases from V and 3 bases from J, leaving 12 bases between. CDR3 length: 14 amino acids. CDR1 SGHDN and CDR2 FVKESK come from the germline V gene. In DNA, the CDR3 is TGTGCCAGCAGCCACATAGGGGGACTCTACGAGCAGTACTTC. Translation: CASSHIGGLYEQYF.

This clonotype came up a few times. This may stem from a read error, because a much larger clone lies one nucleotide away. DNA for the CDR3: TGTGCCAGCAGCTTAGAGGGGGGGAGCAATGAGCAGTTCTTC. Its protein product is CASSLEGGSNEQFF. V gene TRBV11-2 combines with J gene TRBJ2-1, with 7 positions matching TRBD2. Germline CDR1 SGHAT, CDR2 FQNNGV. The J segment lost 6 bases and the V segment lost 0 bases, leaving 2 bases of the junction unmatched. This CDR3 contains 14 residues.

The rearrangement joins TRBV7-9 to TRBJ1-4; D gene ambiguous. Germline lookup yields CDR1 SEHNR and CDR2 FQNEAQ (reference sequence). V was shortened by 1 base and J by 10 bases, with 16 bases between the two germline ends. The CDR3 contains 15 residues. CDR3 amino acids: CASSLGGPPIGKLFF. In DNA, the CDR3 is TGTGCCAGCAGCTTAGGTGGACCCCCAATCGGAAAACTGTTTTTT.

The chain couples TRBV9 to TRBJ2-7; D is unclear. Trimming took 0 bases from V and 0 from J, leaving 10 bases between them. The germline V gene encodes CDR1 SGDLS and CDR2 YYNGEE. This CDR3 has 15 residues. CDR3 in DNA: TGTGCCAGCAGCGTAGACCCAGGAATCTCCTACGAGCAGTACTTC. Protein product: CASSVDPGISYEQYF.

This clonotype has just a few counts. The chain recombines TRBV28 with TRBJ2-7; D unclear. Trimming pared 6 bases from V and 5 bases from J, leaving 14 bases between. CDR1 MDHEN and CDR2 SYDVKM come from the germline V gene. The CDR3 is made up of 13 amino acids. The CDR3 bases are TGTGCCAGCAGCCCCGGTCGCGCGGACGAGCAGTACTTC. Encoded protein: CASSPGRADEQYF.

This clonotype was seen a few times. The J gene is TRBJ2-7, the V gene TRBV10-3, with 10 nucleotides matching TRBD1. The germline V gene encodes CDR1 ENHRY and CDR2 SYGVKD. J lost 1 base, V lost 3 bases, and 3 bases had no gene match. The CDR3 is 15 residues long. CDR3 protein: CAISERTGGSYEQYF. The CDR3 DNA sequence: TGTGCCATCAGTGAAAGGACAGGGGGTTCCTACGAGCAGTACTTC.

This clonotype was detected only a few times. The chain has TRBV12-3 or TRBV12-4 and TRBJ1-5; a weak D match, TRBD1 (6 bases). V lost 2 bases and J lost 9, with 14 bases in between. The CDR3 spans 14 residues. CDR3 nucleotide sequence: TGTGCCAGCAGTTTAACGGGGGCGCAGCCGCCCCAGCATTTT. It yields the protein CASSLTGAQPPQHF.

The chain recombines TRBV5-5 with TRBJ1-5; D gene uncertain. Looked up from germline, CDR1 is SGHKS and CDR2 is YYEKEE (reference sequence). The CDR3 spans 14 residues. Trimming left V 0 bases short and J 7 bases short, with 11 bases between. Written as DNA, the CDR3 is TGTGCCAGCAGCTTGGAAGCCTCCCGGCAGCCCCAGCATTTT. Its translation: CASSLEASRQPQHF.

This clonotype came up a few times. This rearrangement joins TRBV7-6 to TRBJ1-4, with TRBD1 identical over 9 bases. The CDR3 covers 15 residues. Germline V gene sequence: CDR1 SGHVS, CDR2 FNYEAQ. J lost 2 bases, V lost 5 bases, and 3 bases had no gene match. CDR3 protein: CASSHRGQTNEKLFF. The CDR3, as DNA: TGTGCCAGCAGCCACAGGGGGCAGACTAATGAAAAACTGTTTTTT.

This clonotype was detected a few times. The chain couples TRBV10-3 to TRBJ2-7; no reliable D call. Germline V CDR1 and CDR2: ENHRY, SYGVKD. The V end was cut by 2 bases, the J end by 4 bases, with 18 bases between. The CDR3 runs to 16 residues. CDR3 amino acids: CAISETTLRKGYEQYF. The CDR3 DNA reads TGTGCCATCAGTGAGACGACTCTCAGAAAAGGGTACGAGCAGTACTTC.

This clonotype was seen many times. CDR3 sequence: CATSRSSPGNEQFF. CDR3 nucleotides: TGTGCCACCAGTAGGAGCTCCCCGGGTAATGAGCAGTTCTTC. The gene calls are TRBV24-1 and TRBJ2-1; D ambiguous. Per germline, CDR1 KGHDR and CDR2 SFDVKD. The ends were cut back, 6 bases at V and 7 bases at J, with 15 bases in the middle. The CDR3 sequence is 14 residues long.

This clonotype occurred many times. The chain combines TRBV24-1 with TRBJ2-5; TRBD1 agrees at 9 bases. Unmatched junction bases numbered 6, after V lost 4 bases and J lost 4 bases. The CDR3 has 15 residues. Germline V lookup: CDR1 KGHDR, CDR2 SFDVKD. The CDR3 is CATSDPGQGGETQYF. CDR3 in DNA: TGTGCCACCAGTGACCCGGGACAGGGTGGAGAGACCCAGTACTTC.

V gene TRBV6-5 combines with J gene TRBJ2-3, with 10 nucleotides matching TRBD2. The CDR3 runs to 17 residues. Germline assignment: CDR1 MNHEY and CDR2 SVGAGI. Trimming removed 0 bases from V and 3 bases from J; junction bases left unmatched: 6. CDR3: CASSYSSQRGGTDTQYF. The CDR3 DNA is TGTGCCAGCAGTTACTCGTCCCAGCGGGGGGGGACAGATACGCAGTATTTT.

The chain recombines TRBV6-1 with TRBJ2-7, with D possibly called TRBD1 or TRBD2 (5 bases each). This CDR3 has 16 amino acids. V gave up 8 bases and J gave up 2 bases, with 22 bases separating them. Per germline, CDR1 MNHNS and CDR2 SASEGT. The CDR3 region has the DNA TGTGCCAGCCATGCCCCCAGAGGGACCGGGCCCTACGAGCAGTACTTC. It codes for CASHAPRGTGPYEQYF.